The clone carrying this T cell receptor beta chain has only a few counts. Its antigen is not identified. V shed 4 bases and J shed 9 bases, with 16 bases lying between them. The CDR3 length is 14 residues. Looked up from germline, CDR1 is MDHEN and CDR2 is SYDVKM. The PCR contained 60 Vbeta and 13 Jbeta primers. Assay used: immunoSEQ multiplex PCR; TCRdb lists only in-frame clones, some missing. The table lists tens of thousands of clones, around 69% of them singletons. The sample is drawn from a study of cytomegalovirus exposure and HLA in healthy donors. Study-wide results and caveats: The classifier was said to identify cytomegalovirus status with high specificity and sensitivity. Later analysis indicated greater clonal expansion among HLA-associated TCR beta chains than among equally common other chains.

The chain has TRBV28 and TRBJ1-3; D call uncertain. The sample consisted of PBMCs. This sequence was found in a man aged 30 to 39 in good health and CMV-seronegative. CDR3 sequence reads: CASSSTGLGGTIYF. CDR3 nucleotide sequence: TGTGCCAGCAGTTCTACTGGTCTCGGAGGCACCATATATTTT. Supplemented by reference TRBV28 and TRBJ1-3, the full variable domain reads DVKVTQSSRYLVKRTGEKVFLECVQDMDHENMFWYRQDPGLGLRLIYFSYDVKMKEKGDIPEGYSVSREKKERFSLILESASTNQTSMYLCASSSTGLGGTIYFGEGSWLTVV.